The 14 T cell receptor beta chains below were found in one sample sequenced in a study of blood T cells in healthy people across ages. Combining a sample-barcoded 5' primer with a J-beta primer mix, a second PCR ran for 7 to 11 cycles. MiXCR, applied by TCRdb to the 5' RACE reads, yields one record per CDR3 protein. The repertoire holds about 800,000 distinct CDR3 sequences, 25% seen once, with approximately 4% in the top ten. These data also formed part of another study, on T cells of mothers and their children.

The specimen sequenced was blood. Receptors were obtained from a boy aged 10-17 years in good health.

The chain links TRBV4-3 to TRBJ2-1; D unresolved. V was pared by 0 bases and J by 8 bases, with 11 bases between. The CDR3 runs to 14 residues. In germline, CDR1 is LGHNA, CDR2 YSLEER. CDR3 DNA sequence: TGCGCCAGCAGCCAAGATGTCACTGGGGATGAGCAGTTCTTC. Translated: CASSQDVTGDEQFF.

The chain carries TRBV7-9 and TRBJ2-1; D is undetermined. This CDR3 spans 13 amino acids. CDR1 is SEHNR and CDR2 is FQNEAQ in the germline V gene (reference sequence). Trimming took off 1 base at V and 6 bases at J, with 7 bases between the two ends. The CDR3 here is CASSLGVSNEQFF. The DNA for the CDR3 is TGTGCCAGCAGCTTAGGGGTCAGCAATGAGCAGTTCTTC.

This clonotype has more than one count but fewer than ten. The CDR3 DNA follows: TGTGCCAGCAGTGAAAATACGGGGGGCACTGAAGCTTTCTTT. Protein product: CASSENTGGTEAFF. V usage is TRBV2 and J usage is TRBJ1-1, with D perhaps TRBD1 (5 bases). Deletions cut 2 bases from V and 4 bases from J, with 11 bases between. CDR1 and CDR2 (germline): SNHLY, FYNNEI. The CDR3 sequence is 14 residues long.

J is TRBJ2-1 and V is TRBV24-1, with a tentative D call TRBD1 (6 bases). Trimming shortened V by 5 bases and J by 0 bases, and 13 bases separated the two germline ends. Germline lookup yields CDR1 KGHDR and CDR2 SFDVKD. The CDR3 extends over 16 amino acids. CDR3 sequence: CATSVAKGGSYNEQFF. CDR3 coding DNA: TGTGCCACCAGTGTAGCCAAAGGGGGCTCCTACAATGAGCAGTTCTTC.

The chain employs TRBV7-9 and TRBJ1-5; D gene ambiguous. Germline CDR1 is SEHNR and CDR2 is FQNEAQ (reference sequence). The germline V and J ends were trimmed by 8 bases and 6 bases, with 20 bases remaining between them. The CDR3 is 15 amino acids. The CDR3 DNA reads TGTGCCAGCGCCTCGAGCGGGTCTTCCGGTCAGCCCCAGCATTTT. This codes for CASASSGSSGQPQHF. The full variable domain, its missing parts supplied by reference TRBV7-9 and TRBJ1-5, is DTGVSQNPRHKITKRGQNVTFRCDPISEHNRLYWYRQTLGQGPEFLTYFQNEAQLEKSRLLSDRFSAERPKGSFSTLEIQRTEQGDSAMYLCASASSGSSGQPQHFGDGTRLSIL.

There are a few counts of this clonotype. This chain connects TRBV7-9 to TRBJ2-1; 11 bases match TRBD2. Germline-derived CDR1 and CDR2 are SEHNR and FQNEAQ (reference sequence). The CDR3 consists of 18 residues. V gave up 1 base and J gave up 2 bases; unmatched junction bases: 7. CDR3 sequence: CASSLDRLAGLPYNEQFF. CDR3 in DNA: TGTGCCAGCAGCTTAGATAGACTAGCGGGATTACCCTACAATGAGCAGTTCTTC. The whole variable domain, filled in from reference TRBV7-9 and TRBJ2-1, reads DTGVSQNPRHKITKRGQNVTFRCDPISEHNRLYWYRQTLGQGPEFLTYFQNEAQLEKSRLLSDRFSAERPKGSFSTLEIQRTEQGDSAMYLCASSLDRLAGLPYNEQFFGPGTRLTVL.

The V gene is TRBV6-5, the J gene TRBJ1-2; D is perhaps TRBD1 (6 bases). The germline CDR1 and CDR2 sequences are MNHEY and SVGAGI. CDR3 size: 15 residues. V was clipped by 3 bases and J by 2 bases, with 13 bases between them. DNA for the CDR3: TGTGCCAGCAGTTATCCTACAGGGATCAACTATGGCTACACCTTC. Translation gives CASSYPTGINYGYTF.

A few counts support this clonotype. The genes are TRBV24-1 and TRBJ1-1; perhaps TRBD1 as D (5 bases). The CDR3 is made up of 15 amino acids. V was clipped by 3 bases and J by 1 base, with 11 bases between them. Germline CDR1 and CDR2: KGHDR and SFDVKD. The CDR3 bases are TGTGCCACCAGTGATGCAGGGAGTCCGAACACTGAAGCTTTCTTT. It codes for CATSDAGSPNTEAFF.

This clonotype was observed a few times. The chain links TRBV25-1 to TRBJ2-5, with a tentative D call TRBD1 (7 bases). The assigned J gene may be wrong: the sequence end matches TRBJ2-7 better. CDR3 size: 14 residues. Germline V CDR1 and CDR2: MGHDK, SYGVNS. The CDR3 reads CASSDFGQGGEQYF. The CDR3 DNA follows: TGTGCCAGCAGTGATTTCGGGCAGGGGGGCGAGCAGTACTTC.

Comment on this clonotype: A read error may account for a junction end that differs from germline. The rearrangement uses TRBV7-7 and TRBJ2-5; weak D call: TRBD2 (5 bases). CDR3 length: 16 residues. CDR1 and CDR2 from the germline V gene are SSHAT and FNYEAQ (reference sequence). The CDR3 sequence is CASSLGMRVTQETQYF. CDR3 DNA sequence: TGTGCTAGCAGCTTAGGAATGAGGGTAACCCAAGAGACCCAGTACTTC.

This clonotype occurred many times. CDR3 nucleotide sequence: TGTGCCAGCAGTTTGATACCGGGACTAGCGGGGGGGCTCAGCACAGATACGCAGTATTTT. Its translation: CASSLIPGLAGGLSTDTQYF. The chain is built from TRBV28 and TRBJ2-3; the match to TRBD2 covers 16 bases. Germline V CDR1 and CDR2: MDHEN, SYDVKM. This CDR3 has 20 amino acids. J was trimmed by 0 bases and V by 3 bases; bases with no gene match: 9.

This clonotype was seen a handful of times. CDR3 in DNA: TGTGCCAGCAGTTACTCAGGGGGGACTCAGCCCCAGCATTTT. It encodes CASSYSGGTQPQHF. This chain links TRBV6-2 or TRBV6-3 with TRBJ1-5; weak D call: TRBD1 (6 bases). The CDR3 loop spans 14 amino acids. V dropped 0 bases and J dropped 6 bases, with 9 bases sitting between them. Germline CDR1 is MNHEY and CDR2 is SVGEGT.

A remark on this clonotype: An end of the junction differs from the germline gene, which may be a read error. This chain uses TRBV5-1 with TRBJ2-5; D call uncertain. The J call is uncertain, as TRBJ2-7 better fits the DNA end. The CDR3 loop spans 15 amino acids. Germline CDR1 is SGHRS and CDR2 is YFSETQ. The CDR3 here is CAGSSRTELSYEQYF. The CDR3 region has the DNA TGCGCCGGCAGCTCCCGGACGGAGCTCTCCTACGAGCAGTACTTC.

This clonotype occurred a few times. This chain connects TRBV6-2 or TRBV6-3 to TRBJ2-7, with D unclear. With 4 bases removed from V and 2 bases from J, the gap between germline ends came to 12 bases. The CDR3 runs to 14 residues. Germline assignment: CDR1 MNHEY and CDR2 SVGEGT. The CDR3 region is CASSFANTAYEQYF. For the CDR3, the DNA is TGTGCCAGCAGTTTTGCGAACACGGCCTACGAGCAGTACTTC.